The sequence of this TCR beta chain was determined in a study of glioma-infiltrating T cells. General observations from the study: Only very few CDR3 sequences appeared in both tissue and blood. Above-expected tissue-blood divergence occurred in all gliomas, most in low-grade ones.

TCR alpha and beta CDR3 regions were amplified from RNA using iRepertoire nested multiplex PCR. TCRdb independently ran MiXCR on the multiplex PCR reads; one entry per CDR3 protein. In the table there are 170,000 or so distinct CDR3 sequences, about 46% of which are singletons. Of note for this clonotype: Its antigen is currently unknown.

The clonotype originates from a human donor with low-grade glioma or glioblastoma, undergoing nonglioma brain surgery, or in good health (not recorded which). The sample comprised glioma tissue, nonneoplastic brain tissue, or PBMCs (not recorded which).

CDR3 sequence: CASNRDMSRDEQFF. Written as DNA, the CDR3 is TGTGCCAGTAATCGGGACATGTCTAGGGATGAGCAGTTCTTC. The V gene is TRBV19, the J gene TRBJ2-1, with a weak D call TRBD1 (6 bases). The germline V gene has CDR1 LNHDA and CDR2 SQIVND (reference sequence). CDR3 size: 14 residues. V lost 7 bases and J lost 8, with 18 bases in between.